The 4 T cell receptor beta chains below were found in one sample sequenced in a study of lymphopenia after photon versus proton radiotherapy. Data came from immunoSEQ multiplex PCR; TCRdb stores just in-frame clones and leaves some out. The table records 55,000 to 70,000 clones, about nine tenths of them present only once. The input for sequencing was peripheral blood, taken from a patient treated with proton-based radiotherapy. All receptors come from a man older than 75 with esophageal cancer.

The chain has TRBV9 and TRBJ1-1; 7 nucleotides align to TRBD1. J lost 5 bases, V lost 4 bases, and 8 bases had no gene match. Germline V gene sequence: CDR1 SGDLS, CDR2 YYNGEE. This CDR3 comprises 14 residues. CDR3 region: CASSPGGLMTEAFF. CDR3 in DNA: TGTGCCAGCAGCCCAGGGGGGTTGATGACTGAAGCTTTCTTT.

The CDR3 region is CASSYKRPGGTGELFF. CDR3 coding DNA: TGTGCCAGCAGTTACAAAAGGCCGGGGGGGACCGGGGAGCTGTTTTTT. The chain employs TRBV6-6 and TRBJ2-2, with 8 bases identical to TRBD2. The CDR3 runs 16 residues. Trimming took 2 bases from V and 5 from J; bases not matched to a gene: 7. The germline V gene encodes CDR1 MNHNY and CDR2 SVGAGI (reference sequence).

This chain links TRBV5-1 with TRBJ2-7, with D possibly called TRBD1 or TRBD2 (5 bases each). The CDR3 extends over 14 amino acids. V was cut by 0 bases and J by 4 bases, with 11 bases left in between. Germline assignment: CDR1 SGHRS and CDR2 YFSETQ. The CDR3 sequence: CASSLVGDGYEQYF. Written as DNA, the CDR3 is TGCGCCAGCAGCTTGGTTGGGGACGGGTACGAGCAGTACTTC.

This chain connects TRBV28 to TRBJ1-5; perhaps TRBD1 as D (6 bases). The CDR3 consists of 14 residues. V was shortened by 6 bases and J by 7 bases, with 16 bases between the two germline ends. Germline CDR1 MDHEN, CDR2 SYDVKM. The CDR3, as DNA: TGTGCCAGCAGGGGGGGGGCGCAAGGCCAGCCCCAGCATTTT. It encodes CASRGGAQGQPQHF. Full variable domain (missing parts from reference TRBV28 and TRBJ1-5): DVKVTQSSRYLVKRTGEKVFLECVQDMDHENMFWYRQDPGLGLRLIYFSYDVKMKEKGDIPEGYSVSREKKERFSLILESASTNQTSMYLCASRGGAQGQPQHFGDGTRLSIL.